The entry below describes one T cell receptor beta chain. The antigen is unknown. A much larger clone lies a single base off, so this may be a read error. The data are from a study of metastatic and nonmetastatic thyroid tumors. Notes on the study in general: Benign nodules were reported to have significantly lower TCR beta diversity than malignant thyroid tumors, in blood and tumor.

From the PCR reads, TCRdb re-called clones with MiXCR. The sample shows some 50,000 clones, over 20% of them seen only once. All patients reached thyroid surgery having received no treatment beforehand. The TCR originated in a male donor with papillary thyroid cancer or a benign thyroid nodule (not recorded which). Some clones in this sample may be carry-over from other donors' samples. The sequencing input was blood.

The chain's CDR3 is CASSLGIGGSDTQYF. The CDR3 region has the DNA TGCGCCAGCAGCTTGGGGATAGGGGGGTCAGATACGCAGTATTTT. The gene calls are TRBV5-1 and TRBJ2-3; either TRBD1 or TRBD2 may supply D (6 bases each). Germline CDR1 reads SGHRS; CDR2 reads YFSETQ. V lost 0 bases to trimming and J lost 4 bases, with 12 bases between them. The CDR3 has 15 amino acids.